A selection of T cell receptor beta chains follows, all from one sample in a study of shared clonotypes between healthy human individuals. Sequencing used immunoSEQ multiplex PCR; TCRdb keeps in-frame clones, though not all of them. Of 550,000 to 600,000 clones listed, around three quarters are singletons. Sequenced material: PBMCs. All receptors derive from a woman aged 40 to 50 in good health. Some clones in this sample may be carry-over from other donors' samples. CDR3s include the opening cysteine and the closing phenylalanine or tryptophan. Each record gives: J gene, clone size, D gene, V gene, CDR3 DNA, CDR3 protein. A D gene is named only where the DNA matches it firmly. The size entry is marked missing in some rows and otherwise reads once, few, many or a size class.

TRBJ1-2 NA NA TRBV5-6 TGTGCCAGCAGCTCAGACAGCTATGGCTACACCTTC CASSSDSYGYTF
TRBJ2-5 NA NA TRBV5-1 TGCGCCAGCAGCTTGGCCCGGGTGACCCAAGAGACCCAGTACTTC CASSLARVTQETQYF
TRBJ1-1 many NA TRBV7-7 TGTGCTAGCAGCGTAAAATGGGGGGGTTTGGGCACTGAAGCTTTCTTT CASSVKWGGLGTEAFF
TRBJ2-1 NA NA TRBV7-8 TGTGCCAGCAGCCCCTCTACTAGTTTCAATGAGCAGTTCTTC CASSPSTSFNEQFF
TRBJ2-7 NA NA TRBV28 TGTGCCAGCAGTTTTTGGACAGTCCAAGGATACGAGCAGTACTTC CASSFWTVQGYEQYF
TRBJ2-7 NA TRBD1 TRBV6-6 TGTGCCAGCAGCCTTGGACAGGGTGATGAGCAGTACTTC CASSLGQGDEQYF
TRBJ2-7 NA TRBD2 TRBV28 TGTGCCAGCAGGTTAGCGGGAGAGGCCTCCTACGAGCAGTACTTC CASRLAGEASYEQYF
TRBJ2-3 NA NA TRBV7-3 TGTGCCAGCAGCTTACGGAGGGCAGCTAGCACAGATACGCAGTATTTT CASSLRRAASTDTQYF
TRBJ1-2 NA TRBD1 TRBV7-9 TGTGCCAGCAGCCCAGGGACAGGGGGCTGGTATGGCTACACCTTC CASSPGTGGWYGYTF
TRBJ2-1 NA TRBD2 TRBV9 TGTGCCAGCAGCGTAGAGGGTAGCGGGAGCGATGAGCAGTTCTTC CASSVEGSGSDEQFF
TRBJ1-4 NA TRBD1 TRBV28 TGTGCCAGCACAGGGGGGAGGACTAATGAAAAACTGTTTTTT CASTGGRTNEKLFF
TRBJ1-5 NA TRBD1 TRBV5-1 TGCGCCAGCAGCTTGAACCGGACAGGGGATAGGCAGCCCCAGCATTTT CASSLNRTGDRQPQHF
TRBJ1-1 NA NA TRBV28 TGTGCCAGCAGTCCTATTCCCCGACGGATGAACACTGAAGCTTTCTTT CASSPIPRRMNTEAFF
TRBJ2-7 many NA TRBV28 TGTGCCAGCAGTTTATTGGCTTACGAGCAGTACTTC CASSLLAYEQYF
TRBJ2-7 NA NA TRBV4-2 TGTGCCAGCAGCCAATCCGGGAGCTCCTACGAGCAGTACTTC CASSQSGSSYEQYF
TRBJ1-4 NA TRBD1 TRBV27 TGTGCCAGCAGGACGGGGTTTCGTGAGGGGGCGGCTAATGAAAAACTGTTTTTT CASRTGFREGAANEKLFF
TRBJ2-7 many NA TRBV2 TGTGCCAGCAGTGTGGAGGACAACTCCTACGAGCAGTACTTC CASSVEDNSYEQYF
TRBJ2-1 once NA TRBV5-6 TGTGCCAGCAGTCTCCCCCCTTGGGATGAGCAGTTCTTC CASSLPPWDEQFF
TRBJ1-5 NA NA TRBV7-8 TGTGCCAGCAGCCACAAAAGGTATAGCAATCAGCCCCAGCATTTT CASSHKRYSNQPQHF
TRBJ2-1 NA NA TRBV2 TGTGCCAGCACTCCGACAGACACATACAATGAGCAGTTCTTC CASTPTDTYNEQFF
TRBJ2-7 NA NA TRBV15 TGTGCCACCAGCAGAGAGTTACAGGCAAGCTACGAGCAGTACTTC CATSRELQASYEQYF
TRBJ2-3 NA TRBD2 TRBV2 TGTGCCAGCACCCGACTAGCGGGAGAGACAGATACGCAGTATTTT CASTRLAGETDTQYF
TRBJ2-3 NA TRBD2 TRBV13 TGTGCCAGCAGCTTTGGACTAGCGGGAATGATGTATTTT CASSFGLAGMMYF
TRBJ2-2 NA NA TRBV21-1 TGTGCCAGCAGCAAATTGGGCCCCTTTACCGGGGAGCTGTTTTTT CASSKLGPFTGELFF
TRBJ2-1 NA TRBD2 TRBV30 TGTGCCTGGAGTTGGGGGGGGAATGAGCAGTTCTTC CAWSWGGNEQFF
TRBJ2-3 NA NA TRBV15 TGTGCCACCAGCAGAGGGTCTTCGACTAGCACAGATACGCAGTATTTT CATSRGSSTSTDTQYF
TRBJ2-3 NA NA TRBV11-2 TGTGCCAGCTCCAGGGGTTCCGTCCAAGATACGCAGTATTTT CASSRGSVQDTQYF
TRBJ1-4 NA NA TRBV28 NA CASSSSGFEKLFF
TRBJ2-3 NA NA TRBV28 TGTGCCAGCAGTCCCGCCGGAACAGATACGCAGTATTTT CASSPAGTDTQYF
TRBJ2-2 NA TRBD2 TRBV28 TGTGCCAGCAGTTTAGGGACTAGCGGGTACACCGGGGAGCTGTTTTTT CASSLGTSGYTGELFF
TRBJ1-2 NA NA TRBV9 TGTGCCAGCAGCCCGGATGCGAGGAGCTATGGCTACACCTTC CASSPDARSYGYTF
TRBJ2-5 NA NA TRBV25-1 TGTGCCAGCAGTGAAATTGGCGGGAAAGAGACCCAGTACTTC CASSEIGGKETQYF
TRBJ1-1 NA TRBD1 TRBV19 TGTGCCAGTAGTATGGGTCCGGGACAGGGGATTGAAGCTTTCTTT CASSMGPGQGIEAFF
TRBJ2-5 NA NA TRBV4-1 TGCGCCAGCAGCCAAGACTACATAGAGACCCAGTACTTC CASSQDYIETQYF
TRBJ2-7 NA NA TRBV6-1 TGTGCCAGCAGTGCCAACTACGAGCAGTACTTC CASSANYEQYF
TRBJ2-2 NA NA TRBV15 TGTGCCACCAGCAGAGGTAGAGGATTGAACACCGGGGAGCTGTTTTTT CATSRGRGLNTGELFF
TRBJ1-1 NA TRBD1 TRBV7-2 TGTGCTACCTCGCTGGGACAGCGGAACACTGAAGCTTTCTTT CATSLGQRNTEAFF
TRBJ2-1 NA TRBD2 TRBV5-1 TGCGCCAGCAGCGCCCGACTAGCGGGAGGACGGAATGAGCAGTTCTTC CASSARLAGGRNEQFF
TRBJ2-2 NA NA TRBV4-2 TGTGCCACCTCCGGTCAGCTGACCGGGGAGCTGTTTTTT CATSGQLTGELFF
TRBJ2-7 NA NA TRBV2 TGTGCCAGCACGACCGGGACCACCTACGAGCAGTACTTC CASTTGTTYEQYF
TRBJ2-5 NA NA TRBV27 TGTGCCAGCAGTTACAGGGTGGGGCAAGAGACCCAGTACTTC CASSYRVGQETQYF
TRBJ2-1 NA NA TRBV5-1 TGCGCCAGCAGCGGGAGTTTCGATGAGCAGTTCTTC CASSGSFDEQFF
TRBJ1-5 many NA TRBV28 TGTGCCAGCAGTTTGGGGACGGGCTATAGCAATCAGCCCCAGCATTTT CASSLGTGYSNQPQHF
TRBJ2-1 NA TRBD2 TRBV9 TGTGCCAGCAGCCAAGGGACTAGCGGGAGGGCGGGTAATGAGCAGTTCTTC CASSQGTSGRAGNEQFF
TRBJ2-3 once TRBD2 TRBV7-9 TGTGCCAGCAGCTCCCGCCGGGGAGGGGCGGTTAGTGGTACGCAGTATTTT CASSSRRGGAVSGTQYF
TRBJ2-2 NA TRBD2 TRBV29-1 TGCAGCGTTCGACTAGCGGGTGACACCGGGGAGCTGTTTTTT CSVRLAGDTGELFF
TRBJ2-1 NA NA TRBV7-8 TGTGCCAGCAGCTTTCCCCAGAATGAGCAGTTCTTC CASSFPQNEQFF
TRBJ2-7 NA NA TRBV4-1 TGCGCCAGCAGCCAAGTGAAGCGGACCTACGAGCAGTACTTC CASSQVKRTYEQYF
TRBJ1-5 NA NA TRBV7-2 TGTGCCAGCAGCCAAGAAGTTCGACAGATCAAATTACAGCCCCAGCATTTT CASSQEVRQIKLQPQHF
TRBJ2-7 NA TRBD2 TRBV11-1 TGTGCCAGCAGCTTTCAGACCGGGACTAGGAACGAGCAGTACTTC CASSFQTGTRNEQYF
TRBJ2-1 NA NA TRBV5-1 TGCGCCAGCAGCGTACTAGACAATGAGCAGTTCTTC CASSVLDNEQFF
TRBJ1-4 NA TRBD1 TRBV6-1 TGTGCCACCTATCCCGGGACAGGGCTTGAAAAACTGTTTTTT CATYPGTGLEKLFF
TRBJ2-3 NA NA TRBV5-1 TGCGCCAGCAGCTTGGCCCGGGCTAGTGGGGCAGATACGCAGTATTTT CASSLARASGADTQYF
TRBJ2-1 NA NA TRBV20-1 TGCAGTGCCATCCCCCAGCATGAGCAGTTCTTC CSAIPQHEQFF
TRBJ1-5 NA TRBD1 TRBV28 TGTGCCAGCAGGGGACAGGCGGATCAGCCCCAGCATTTT CASRGQADQPQHF
TRBJ2-7 NA NA TRBV9 TGTGCCAGCAGCGTAGTTGGGGACCAGTCCGAGCAGTACTTC CASSVVGDQSEQYF
TRBJ2-1 NA NA TRBV7-9 TGTGCCAGCAGCTCTGGACTGCTAAAGTGGGATGAGCAGTTCTTC CASSSGLLKWDEQFF
TRBJ1-5 NA NA TRBV28 TGTGCCAGCAGGCTCCAGGATAGGGTGGTACAGCCCCAGCATTTT CASRLQDRVVQPQHF
TRBJ1-2 NA NA TRBV7-8 TGTGCCAGCAGCTCCCTGAACGGCGGGTTGGAGGGCTACACCTTC CASSSLNGGLEGYTF
TRBJ1-2 NA NA TRBV7-6 TGTGCCAGCAGCTTAGCTCCGACAGTAAACTATGGCTACACCTTC CASSLAPTVNYGYTF